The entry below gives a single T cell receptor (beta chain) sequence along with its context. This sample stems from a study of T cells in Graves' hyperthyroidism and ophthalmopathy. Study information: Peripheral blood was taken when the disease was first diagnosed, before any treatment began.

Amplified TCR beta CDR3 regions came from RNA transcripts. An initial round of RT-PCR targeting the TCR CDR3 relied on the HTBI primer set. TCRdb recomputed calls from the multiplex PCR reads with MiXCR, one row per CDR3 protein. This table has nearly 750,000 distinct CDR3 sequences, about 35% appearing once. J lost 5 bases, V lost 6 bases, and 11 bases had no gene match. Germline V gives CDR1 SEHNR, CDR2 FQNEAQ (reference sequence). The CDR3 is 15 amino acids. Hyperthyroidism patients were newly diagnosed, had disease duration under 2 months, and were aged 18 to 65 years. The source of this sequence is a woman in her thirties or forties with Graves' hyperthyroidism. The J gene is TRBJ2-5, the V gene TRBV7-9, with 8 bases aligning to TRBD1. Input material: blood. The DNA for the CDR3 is TGTGCCAGCAGAGGTACCGACAGGGGTCGGGAGACCCAGTACTTC. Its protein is CASRGTDRGRETQYF.